Listed below are T cell receptor beta chains from one sample, sequenced in a study of blood T cells in healthy people across ages. In TCRdb, the 5' RACE reads were re-called with MiXCR into one record per CDR3 protein. The table shows under 2 million distinct CDR3 sequences, with roughly 30% occurring only once. The sample consisted of blood. The receptor set was obtained from a woman aged 25 to 39 in good health. Each CDR3 is given with its conserved first and last residue. The order of the fields is D gene, V gene, J gene, clone size, CDR3 DNA, CDR3 protein. A D gene is named only where the DNA matches it firmly. A row's size may be missing; if present it is once, few, many or a size class.

>.|TRBV6-6|TRBJ2-1|few
TGTGCCAGCAGTTACTCGACGAATGAGCAGTTCTTC
CASSYSTNEQFF
>.|TRBV20-1|TRBJ2-1|.
TGCAGTGCCTCTGAACGCAATGAGCAGTTCTTC
CSASERNEQFF
>.|TRBV11-2|TRBJ2-7|.
TGTGCCAGCAGCCCCGTGCTTGGTGGGAGCTCCTACGAGCAGTACTTC
CASSPVLGGSSYEQYF
>TRBD2|TRBV20-1|TRBJ2-3|.
TGCAGTGCCAGTCTACTAGCGGCTAGCACAGATACGCAGTATTTT
CSASLLAASTDTQYF
>.|TRBV4-1|TRBJ2-1|few
TGCGCCAGCCGACTGCACCCGTTGGGCGGTGAGCAGTTCTTC
CASRLHPLGGEQFF
>TRBD2|TRBV25-1|TRBJ2-1|few
TGTGCCAGCAGTGAATATACTAGCGGAGTTTACAATGAGCAGTTCTTC
CASSEYTSGVYNEQFF
>TRBD1|TRBV5-1|TRBJ1-2|.
TGCGCCAGCAGCTTGGGACAGGGGCGGATATATGGCTACACCTTC
CASSLGQGRIYGYTF
>.|TRBV7-9|TRBJ1-4|few
TGTGCCAGCAGCTTTGCCGGCGCAGGTACTGAAAAACTGTTTTTT
CASSFAGAGTEKLFF
>.|TRBV6-5|TRBJ1-4|.
TGTGCCAGCAGTTACTTACTCCAGGGCGAAGACCCAACTAATGAAAAACTGTTTTTT
CASSYLLQGEDPTNEKLFF
>.|TRBV20-1|TRBJ2-7|.
TGCAGTGCTAGAAGTCTAGCGTCCCCCTACGAGCAGTACTTC
CSARSLASPYEQYF
>TRBD2|TRBV3-1|TRBJ2-4|.
TGTGCCAGCAGCCAGAGCGGGATAGTCGCCAAAAACATTCAGTACTTC
CASSQSGIVAKNIQYF
>.|TRBV20-1|TRBJ1-2|many
TGCAGTGCTAACGAACAGGAAGGACAGAACTATGGCTACACCTTC
CSANEQEGQNYGYTF
>TRBD1|TRBV6-1|TRBJ2-5|.
TGTGCCGGCAGTGAGACAGGGATAGAGACCCAGTACTTC
CAGSETGIETQYF
>.|TRBV6-6|TRBJ1-2|many
TGTGCCAGCGAATCCGGAATGGACCTTAACTATGGCTACACCTTC
CASESGMDLNYGYTF
>.|TRBV4-1|TRBJ2-6|few
TGCGCCAGCAGCCAAGAAGGTTACACGACTGGGGCCAACGTCCTGACTTTC
CASSQEGYTTGANVLTF
>.|TRBV20-1|TRBJ2-7|.
TGCAGTGCTCTGAGGACAAGCTCCTACGAGCAGTACTTC
CSALRTSSYEQYF
>.|TRBV5-1|TRBJ2-1|.
TGCGCCAGCAGCCCGGAGGCGGCGTATGTTTCGAATGAGCAGTTCTTC
CASSPEAAYVSNEQFF
>.|TRBV7-5|TRBJ2-5|.
.
CISVSGLDSGRRVLRHEQYF
>.|TRBV9|TRBJ2-1|few
TGTGCCAGCAGCGTACGGGGACCGGACAATGAGCAGTTCTTC
CASSVRGPDNEQFF
>.|TRBV27|TRBJ2-1|many
TGTGCCCGTTGGGATGAGGGGGATCCCTACAATGAGCAGTTCTTC
CARWDEGDPYNEQFF
>.|TRBV14|TRBJ2-5|.
TGTGCCAGCAGCCGCTGGGACTGGCTACAAGAGACCCAGTACTTC
CASSRWDWLQETQYF
>.|TRBV5-1|TRBJ1-4|few
TGCGCCAGCAGCTTGGCACCAGGGAATGAAAAACTGTTTTTT
CASSLAPGNEKLFF
>.|TRBV20-1|TRBJ2-7|once
TGCAGTGCTAGGGACGCCCAGGGACCTAGTAACGAGCAGTACTTC
CSARDAQGPSNEQYF
>TRBD1|TRBV3-1|TRBJ2-5|.
TGTGCCAGCAGCCCCATTTTGGGGGACAGAGAGACCCAGTACTTC
CASSPILGDRETQYF
>.|TRBV20-1|TRBJ2-3|.
TGCAGTGCCCTACCGGGTGGGAGGACAGATACGCAGTATTTT
CSALPGGRTDTQYF
>.|TRBV6-5|TRBJ2-6|few
TGTGCCAGCAGTTACTTGGGCCTTGCGAGCTCTGGGGCCAACGTCCTGACTTTC
CASSYLGLASSGANVLTF
>.|TRBV27|TRBJ1-6|few
TGTGCCAGCAGCCGGACTGGGACCCTCAATTCACCCCTCCACTTT
CASSRTGTLNSPLHF
>.|TRBV21-1|TRBJ2-3|few
TGTGCCAGCAGGCCTTTTACTAGCGGGGGTGCAGATACGCAGTATTTT
CASRPFTSGGADTQYF
>.|TRBV12-3/TRBV12-4|TRBJ2-7|few
TGTGCCAGCACCTCAGGGGCAGGGCGCGAGCAGTACTTC
CASTSGAGREQYF
>.|TRBV6-1|TRBJ1-2|few
TGTGCCAGCAGTGACCGAAGTCGGGGCTACACCTTC
CASSDRSRGYTF
>.|TRBV18|TRBJ2-5|.
TGTGCCAGCTCACTCTCTCTACAGGAGACCCAGTACTTC
CASSLSLQETQYF
>.|TRBV7-2|TRBJ2-5|.
TGTGCCAGCAGCTTAGTCCCTGGCGGGGTGTCACCCTACGGGCAGTACTTC
CASSLVPGGVSPYGQYF
>.|TRBV5-5|TRBJ2-5|.
TGTGCCAGCAGCCAACGAGGGATGCAAGAGACCCAGTACTTC
CASSQRGMQETQYF
>.|TRBV4-1|TRBJ1-2|few
TGCGCCAGCAGCCAAGCCCCGCGAGGGGACTATGGCTACACCTTC
CASSQAPRGDYGYTF
>TRBD1|TRBV28|TRBJ2-5|.
TGTGCCAGCAGTTCCCAACAGGGGACCCTAAGGGAGACCCAGTACTTC
CASSSQQGTLRETQYF
>.|TRBV27|TRBJ2-6|.
TGTGCCAGCAGGCCTATTACCAGCTCTGGGGCCAACGTCCTGACTTTC
CASRPITSSGANVLTF
>.|TRBV28|TRBJ2-7|few
TGTGCCAGCAGTCCCGTTGGGGTCCACGAGCAGTACTTC
CASSPVGVHEQYF
>TRBD2|TRBV12-3/TRBV12-4|TRBJ2-3|.
TGTGCCAGCACCCGACTAGCCCCCAGTGATACGCAGTATTTT
CASTRLAPSDTQYF
>.|TRBV6-2/TRBV6-3|TRBJ2-3|many
TGTGCCAGCAGCCCCAATCGGGCTAGCGCTCGGGATACGCAGTATTTT
CASSPNRASARDTQYF
>TRBD1|TRBV20-1|TRBJ2-1|many
TGCAGTGCTACAGGGGGCTACTACAATGAGCAGTTCTTC
CSATGGYYNEQFF
>.|TRBV29-1|TRBJ2-3|many
TGCAGCCTGAAGCGTAGTGGGGATACGCAGTATTTT
CSLKRSGDTQYF
>.|TRBV20-1|TRBJ1-1|once
TGCAGTGCTAGAGGGGGGGGCTTGACTGAAGCTTTCTTT
CSARGGGLTEAFF
>.|TRBV29-1|TRBJ2-7|many
TGCAGCGTTGCAAAACAGGGAAACGAGCAGTACTTC
CSVAKQGNEQYF
>.|TRBV7-9|TRBJ2-1|.
TGTGCCAGCAGCCCCCTCAGGCTTGGCTACAATGAGCAGTTCTTC
CASSPLRLGYNEQFF
>.|TRBV14|TRBJ1-1|.
TGTGCCAGCAGCCGAACCGGGGGTTTCGGCACTGAAGCTTTCTTT
CASSRTGGFGTEAFF
>TRBD1|TRBV3-1|TRBJ1-1|few
TGTGCCAGCGGCCACACAGGGACAGGGCGGGAAGCTTTCTTT
CASGHTGTGREAFF
>.|TRBV20-1|TRBJ2-5|many
TGCAGTGCCCCCCCCGGAGGGAAAGAGACCCAGTACTTC
CSAPPGGKETQYF
>TRBD2|TRBV6-2/TRBV6-3|TRBJ2-1|.
TGTGCCAGCAGTTACTCACTAGGCGCTAGCGGAGACTACAACGAGCAGTTCTTC
CASSYSLGASGDYNEQFF
>.|TRBV4-1|TRBJ1-2|.
TGCGCCAGCAGCCAATCAGGGAAGTACGACTATGGCTACACCTTC
CASSQSGKYDYGYTF
>TRBD2|TRBV10-3|TRBJ2-2|.
TGTGCCATCAGCCTCGGGGGGGCTGACACCGGGGAGCTGTTTTTT
CAISLGGADTGELFF
>.|TRBV5-1|TRBJ2-3|.
TGCGCCAGCAACCAGACCTGCGATACGCAGTATTTT
CASNQTCDTQYF
>TRBD2|TRBV5-5|TRBJ2-1|.
TGTGCCAGCAGCCCGGGACTAGTGCTCAATGAGCAGTTCTTC
CASSPGLVLNEQFF
>TRBD2|TRBV2|TRBJ2-3|.
TGTGCCAGCAGTGGGACTAGCGATTCCACAGATACGCAGTATTTT
CASSGTSDSTDTQYF
>.|TRBV7-8|TRBJ2-3|.
TGTGCCAGCAGCTTAGCAAGGCTAACACTGACAGATACGCAGTATTTT
CASSLARLTLTDTQYF
>TRBD2|TRBV10-3|TRBJ2-1|.
TGTGCCACCTCTTCTGGACTAGCGGGGATCAATGAGCAGTTCTTC
CATSSGLAGINEQFF
>.|TRBV27|TRBJ1-5|few
TGTGCCAGCAGTTCCCTCCGGGACAGCAATCAGCCCCAGCATTTT
CASSSLRDSNQPQHF
>TRBD2|TRBV5-1|TRBJ2-1|few
TGCGCCAGCAGCATAATGGGAGGGCTAGAATACAATGAGCAGTTCTTC
CASSIMGGLEYNEQFF
>.|TRBV19|TRBJ2-3|once
TGTGCCAGTAGTATTCGGACTGAGGATACGCAGTATTTT
CASSIRTEDTQYF
>TRBD1|TRBV12-3/TRBV12-4|TRBJ2-3|.
TGTGCCAGCAGTCCAAGACAGGGACCGGGGGATACGCAGTATTTT
CASSPRQGPGDTQYF